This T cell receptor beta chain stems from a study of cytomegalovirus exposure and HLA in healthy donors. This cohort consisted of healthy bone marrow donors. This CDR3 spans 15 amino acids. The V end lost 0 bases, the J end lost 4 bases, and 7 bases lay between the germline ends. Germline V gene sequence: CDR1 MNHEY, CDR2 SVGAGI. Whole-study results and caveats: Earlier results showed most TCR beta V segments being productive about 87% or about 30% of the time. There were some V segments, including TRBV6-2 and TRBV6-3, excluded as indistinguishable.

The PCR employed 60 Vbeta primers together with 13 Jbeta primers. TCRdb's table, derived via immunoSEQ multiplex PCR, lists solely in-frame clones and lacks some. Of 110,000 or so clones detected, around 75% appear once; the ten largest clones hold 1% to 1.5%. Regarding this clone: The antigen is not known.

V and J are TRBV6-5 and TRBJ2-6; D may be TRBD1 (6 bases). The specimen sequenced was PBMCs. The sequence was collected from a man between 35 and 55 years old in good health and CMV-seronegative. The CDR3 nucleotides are TGTGCCAGCAGTTACTCGGGGGCGGGGGCCAACGTCCTGACTTTC. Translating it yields CASSYSGAGANVLTF.